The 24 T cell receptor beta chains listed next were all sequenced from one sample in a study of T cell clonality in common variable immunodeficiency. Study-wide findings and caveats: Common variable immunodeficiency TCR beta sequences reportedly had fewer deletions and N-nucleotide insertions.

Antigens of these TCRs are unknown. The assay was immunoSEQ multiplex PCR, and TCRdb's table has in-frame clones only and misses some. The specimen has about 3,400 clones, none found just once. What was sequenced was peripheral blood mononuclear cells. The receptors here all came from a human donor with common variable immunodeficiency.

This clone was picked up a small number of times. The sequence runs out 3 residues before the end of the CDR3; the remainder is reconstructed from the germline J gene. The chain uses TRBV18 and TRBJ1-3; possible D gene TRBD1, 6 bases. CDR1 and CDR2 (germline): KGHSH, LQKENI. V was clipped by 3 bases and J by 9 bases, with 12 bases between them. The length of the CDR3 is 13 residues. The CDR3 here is CASSPSQGSTIYF. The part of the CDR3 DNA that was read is TGTGCCAGCTCACCTTCACAGGGCAGCACC.

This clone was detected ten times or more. The CDR3 loop reads CASSLSETQYF. The CDR3 DNA, read in part, is TGTGCCAGCTCACTTTCGGAGACC. The chain joins TRBV18 to TRBJ2-5; D remains unclear. The sequence runs out 3 residues before the end of the CDR3; the remainder is reconstructed from the germline J gene. The germline gives CDR1 KGHSH, CDR2 LQKENI. The V gene lost 4 bases and the J gene lost 5 bases, with 5 bases spanning the gap. The CDR3 sequence is 11 residues long.

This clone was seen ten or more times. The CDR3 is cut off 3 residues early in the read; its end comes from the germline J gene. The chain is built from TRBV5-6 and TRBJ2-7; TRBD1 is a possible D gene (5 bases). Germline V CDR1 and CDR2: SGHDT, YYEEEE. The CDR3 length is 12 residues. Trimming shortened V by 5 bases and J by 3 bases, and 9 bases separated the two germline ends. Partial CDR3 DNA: TGTGCCAGCAGTGACAGACACTACGAG. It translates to CASSDRHYE. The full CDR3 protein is CASSDRHYEQYF.

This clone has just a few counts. CDR3 bases read: TGCGCCAGCAGTTTTGGCGGGGGGGGACAAGAGACC. It specifies CASSFGGGGQET. The CDR3 in its entirety is CASSFGGGGQETQYF. The chain has TRBV10-2 and TRBJ2-5, with 9 bases fitting TRBD2. The observed sequence ends 3 residues before the CDR3 terminus, with the missing tail filled in from the germline J gene. Germline V lookup: CDR1 WSHSY, CDR2 SAAADI. V dropped 5 bases and J dropped 2; count of bases not matched to a gene: 6. This CDR3 is built from 15 residues.

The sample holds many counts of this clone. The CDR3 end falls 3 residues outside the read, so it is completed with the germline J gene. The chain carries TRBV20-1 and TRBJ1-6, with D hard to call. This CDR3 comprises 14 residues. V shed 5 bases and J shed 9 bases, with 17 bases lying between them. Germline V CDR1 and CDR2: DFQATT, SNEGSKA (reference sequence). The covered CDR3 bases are TGCAGTGCTGCGGGCGTCGCGTTTACTTCACCC. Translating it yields CSAAGVAFTSP. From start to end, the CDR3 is CSAAGVAFTSPLHF.

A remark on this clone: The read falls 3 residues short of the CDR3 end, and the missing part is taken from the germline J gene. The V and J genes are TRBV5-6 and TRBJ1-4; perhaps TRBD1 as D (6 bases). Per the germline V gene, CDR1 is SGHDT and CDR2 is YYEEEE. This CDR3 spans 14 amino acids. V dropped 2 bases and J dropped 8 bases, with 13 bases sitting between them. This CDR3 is CASSFGRGYEKLFF. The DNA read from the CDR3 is TGTGCCAGCAGCTTCGGCAGGGGTTACGAAAAA. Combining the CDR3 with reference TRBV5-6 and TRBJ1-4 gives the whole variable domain DAGVTQSPTHLIKTRGQQVTLRCSPKSGHDTVSWYQQALGQGPQFIFQYYEEEERQRGNFPDRFSGHQFPNYSSELNVNALLLGDSALYLCASSFGRGYEKLFFGSGTQLSVL.

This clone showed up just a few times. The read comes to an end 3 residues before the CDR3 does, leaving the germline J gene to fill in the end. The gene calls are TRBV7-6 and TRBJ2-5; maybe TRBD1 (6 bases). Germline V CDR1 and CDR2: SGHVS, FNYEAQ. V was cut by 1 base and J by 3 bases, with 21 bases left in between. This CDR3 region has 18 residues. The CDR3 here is CASSLEIVVEAGEETQYF. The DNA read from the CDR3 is TGTGCCAGCAGCTTAGAGATCGTAGTTGAGGCAGGGGAAGAGACC.

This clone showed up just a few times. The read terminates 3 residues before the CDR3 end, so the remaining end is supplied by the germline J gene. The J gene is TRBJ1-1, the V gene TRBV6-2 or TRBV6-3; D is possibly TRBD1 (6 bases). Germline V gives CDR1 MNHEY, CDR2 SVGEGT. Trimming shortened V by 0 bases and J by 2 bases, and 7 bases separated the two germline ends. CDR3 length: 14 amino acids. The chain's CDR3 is CASSYSTGNTEAFF. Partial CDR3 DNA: TGTGCCAGCAGTTACTCGACAGGTAACACTGAA.

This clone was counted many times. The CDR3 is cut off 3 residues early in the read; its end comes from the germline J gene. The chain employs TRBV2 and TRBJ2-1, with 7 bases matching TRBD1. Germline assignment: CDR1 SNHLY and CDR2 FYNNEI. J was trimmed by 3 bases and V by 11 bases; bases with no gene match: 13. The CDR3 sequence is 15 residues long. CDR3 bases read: TGTGCCGCCCAGGGACAGTCAGCCTTCTACAATGAG. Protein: CAAQGQSAFYNE. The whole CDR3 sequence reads CAAQGQSAFYNEQFF.

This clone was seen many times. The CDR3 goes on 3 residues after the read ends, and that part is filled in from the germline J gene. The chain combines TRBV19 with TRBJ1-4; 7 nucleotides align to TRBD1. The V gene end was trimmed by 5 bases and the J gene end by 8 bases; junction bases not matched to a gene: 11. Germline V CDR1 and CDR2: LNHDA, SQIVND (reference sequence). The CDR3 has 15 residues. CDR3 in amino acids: CASSARQGGNEKLFF. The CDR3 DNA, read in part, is TGTGCCAGTAGTGCAAGACAGGGTGGAAACGAAAAA.

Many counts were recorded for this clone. The part of the CDR3 DNA that was read is TGTGCCAGCAGCTTGATCAGGGCGCAGAACACTGAA. This codes for CASSLIRAQNTE. In full, the CDR3 reads CASSLIRAQNTEAFF. The chain recombines TRBV5-4 with TRBJ1-1; D possibly corresponds to TRBD1 (5 bases). Read data end 3 residues before the CDR3 end; the end is taken from the germline J gene. The CDR3 has 15 residues. Germline lookup yields CDR1 SGHNT and CDR2 YYREEE (reference sequence). The V end was cut by 1 base, the J end by 1 base, with 11 bases between.

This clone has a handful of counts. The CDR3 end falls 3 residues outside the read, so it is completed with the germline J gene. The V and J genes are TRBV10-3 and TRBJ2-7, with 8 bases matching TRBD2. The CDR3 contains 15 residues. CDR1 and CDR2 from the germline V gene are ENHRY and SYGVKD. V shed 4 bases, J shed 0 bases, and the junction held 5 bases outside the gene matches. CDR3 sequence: CAISGGGLSSYEQYF. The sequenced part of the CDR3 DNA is TGTGCCATCAGTGGCGGGGGGCTAAGCTCCTACGAG.

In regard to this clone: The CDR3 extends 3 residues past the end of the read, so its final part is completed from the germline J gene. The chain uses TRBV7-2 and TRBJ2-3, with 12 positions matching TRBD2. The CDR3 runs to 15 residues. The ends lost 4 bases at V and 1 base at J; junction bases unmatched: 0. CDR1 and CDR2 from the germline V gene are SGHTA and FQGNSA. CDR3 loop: CASSWTSGGTDTQYF. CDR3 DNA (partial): TGTGCCAGCAGCTGGACTAGCGGGGGCACAGATACG.

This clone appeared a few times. The sequenced part of the CDR3 DNA is TGTGCCAGCCTGGGCCGGCGGGGGAACACTGAA. This translates into CASLGRRGNTE. In full, the CDR3 reads CASLGRRGNTEAFF. The chain uses TRBV2 and TRBJ1-1, with unresolved D. The read is 3 residues too short to cover the CDR3 end, so that end is filled in from the germline J gene. V was cut by 8 bases and J by 1 base, with 14 bases left in between. The CDR3 has 14 amino acids. Germline V CDR1 and CDR2: SNHLY, FYNNEI.

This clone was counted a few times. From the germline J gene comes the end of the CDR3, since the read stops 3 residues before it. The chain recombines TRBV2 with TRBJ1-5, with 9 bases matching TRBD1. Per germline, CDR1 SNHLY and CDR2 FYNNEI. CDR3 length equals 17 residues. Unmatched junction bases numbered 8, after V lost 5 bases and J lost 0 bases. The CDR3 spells CASSLSGTGYSNQPQHF. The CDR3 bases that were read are TGTGCCAGCAGTTTATCCGGGACAGGGTATAGCAATCAGCCC. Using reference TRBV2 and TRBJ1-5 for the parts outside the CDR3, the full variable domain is EPEVTQTPSHQVTQMGQEVILRCVPISNHLYFYWYRQILGQKVEFLVSFYNNEISEKSEIFDDQFSVERPDGSNFTLKIRSTKLEDSAMYFCASSLSGTGYSNQPQHFGDGTRLSIL.

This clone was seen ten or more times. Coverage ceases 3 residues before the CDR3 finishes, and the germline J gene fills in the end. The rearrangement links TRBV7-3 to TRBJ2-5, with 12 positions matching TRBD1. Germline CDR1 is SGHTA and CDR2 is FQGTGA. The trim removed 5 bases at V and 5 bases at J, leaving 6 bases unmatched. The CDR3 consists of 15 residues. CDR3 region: CASSLGQGAMETQYF. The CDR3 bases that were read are TGTGCCAGCAGCCTGGGACAGGGGGCAATGGAGACC.

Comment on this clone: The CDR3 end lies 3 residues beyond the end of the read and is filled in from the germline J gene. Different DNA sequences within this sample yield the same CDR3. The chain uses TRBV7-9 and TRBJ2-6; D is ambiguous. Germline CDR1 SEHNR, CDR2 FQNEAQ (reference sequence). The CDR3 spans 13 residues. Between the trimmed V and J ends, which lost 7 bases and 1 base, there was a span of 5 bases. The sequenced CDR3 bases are TGTGCCAGCACCTCGTCTGGGGCCAACGTC. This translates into CASTSSGANV. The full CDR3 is CASTSSGANVLTF.

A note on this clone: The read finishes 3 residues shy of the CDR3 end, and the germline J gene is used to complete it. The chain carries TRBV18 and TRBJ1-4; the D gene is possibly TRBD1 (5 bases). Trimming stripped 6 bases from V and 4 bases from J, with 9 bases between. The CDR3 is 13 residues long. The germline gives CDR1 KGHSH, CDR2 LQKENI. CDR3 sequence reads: CASSPQGNEKLFF. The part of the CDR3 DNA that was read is TGTGCCAGCTCTCCCCAGGGTAATGAAAAA.

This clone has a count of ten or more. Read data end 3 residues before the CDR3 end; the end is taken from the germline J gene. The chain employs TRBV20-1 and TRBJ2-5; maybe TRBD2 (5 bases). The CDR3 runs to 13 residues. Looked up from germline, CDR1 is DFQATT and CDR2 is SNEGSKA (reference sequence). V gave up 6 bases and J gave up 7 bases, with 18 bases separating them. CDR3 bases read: TGCAGTGCAGTACTCGGGGATTCGGGGACC. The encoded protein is CSAVLGDSGT. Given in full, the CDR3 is CSAVLGDSGTQYF.

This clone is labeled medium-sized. The DNA read from the CDR3 is TGCAGTGCTTTCGGTAGAAAACTCACAGATACG. It yields the protein CSAFGRKLTDT. In full, the CDR3 reads CSAFGRKLTDTQYF. J is TRBJ2-3 and V is TRBV20-1; D is uncertain. The read finishes 3 residues shy of the CDR3 end, and the germline J gene is used to complete it. CDR1 and CDR2 from the germline V gene are DFQATT and SNEGSKA (reference sequence). This CDR3 spans 14 amino acids. The V end lost 5 bases, the J end lost 2 bases, and 14 bases lay between the germline ends.

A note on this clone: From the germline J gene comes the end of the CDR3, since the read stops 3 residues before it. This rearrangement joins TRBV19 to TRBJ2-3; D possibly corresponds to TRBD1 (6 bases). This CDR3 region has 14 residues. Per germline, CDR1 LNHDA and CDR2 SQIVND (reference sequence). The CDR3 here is CASSIDLTGLAQYF. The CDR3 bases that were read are TGTGCCAGTAGTATAGATCTAACAGGGTTAGCG.

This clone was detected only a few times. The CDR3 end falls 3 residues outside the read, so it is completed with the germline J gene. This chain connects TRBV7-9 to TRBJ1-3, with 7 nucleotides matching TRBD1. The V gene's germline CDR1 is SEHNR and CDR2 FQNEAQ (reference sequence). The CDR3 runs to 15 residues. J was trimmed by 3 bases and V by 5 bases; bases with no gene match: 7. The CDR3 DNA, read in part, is TGTGCCAGCAGCACAAACGACAGGGTTGGAAACACC. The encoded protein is CASSTNDRVGNT. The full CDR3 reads CASSTNDRVGNTIYF.

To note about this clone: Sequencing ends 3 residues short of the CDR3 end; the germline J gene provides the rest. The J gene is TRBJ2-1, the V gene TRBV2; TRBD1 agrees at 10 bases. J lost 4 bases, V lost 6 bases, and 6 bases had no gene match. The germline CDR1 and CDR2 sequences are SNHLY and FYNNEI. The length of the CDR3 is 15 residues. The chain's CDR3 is CASRSGTGAYNEQFF. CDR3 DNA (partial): TGTGCCAGCAGATCCGGGACAGGGGCATACAATGAG.

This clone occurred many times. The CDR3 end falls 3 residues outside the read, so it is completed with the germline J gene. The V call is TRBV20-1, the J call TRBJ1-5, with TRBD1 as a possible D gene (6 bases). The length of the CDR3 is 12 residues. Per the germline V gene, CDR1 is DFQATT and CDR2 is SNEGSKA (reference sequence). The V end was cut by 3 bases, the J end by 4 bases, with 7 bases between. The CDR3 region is CSARTGNQPQHF. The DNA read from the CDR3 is TGCAGTGCTAGGACAGGAAATCAGCCC.